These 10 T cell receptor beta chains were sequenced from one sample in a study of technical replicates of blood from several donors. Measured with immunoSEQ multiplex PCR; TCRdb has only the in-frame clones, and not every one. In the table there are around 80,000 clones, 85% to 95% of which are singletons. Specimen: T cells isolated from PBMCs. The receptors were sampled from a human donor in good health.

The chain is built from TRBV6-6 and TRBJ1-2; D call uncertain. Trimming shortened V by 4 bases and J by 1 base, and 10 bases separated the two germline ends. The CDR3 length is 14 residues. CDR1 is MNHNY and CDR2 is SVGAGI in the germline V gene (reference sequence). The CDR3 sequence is CASSSYQVNYGYTF. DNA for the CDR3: TGTGCCAGCAGTTCATACCAGGTTAACTATGGCTACACCTTC.

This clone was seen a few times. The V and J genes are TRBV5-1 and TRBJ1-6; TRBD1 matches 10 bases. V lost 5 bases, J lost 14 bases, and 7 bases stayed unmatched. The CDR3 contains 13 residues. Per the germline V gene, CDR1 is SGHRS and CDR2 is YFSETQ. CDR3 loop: CASRPRQGASLHF. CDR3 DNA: TGCGCCAGCAGGCCCAGACAGGGGGCGTCCCTCCACTTT. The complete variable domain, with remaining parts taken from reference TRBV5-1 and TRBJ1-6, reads KAGVTQTPRYLIKTRGQQVTLSCSPISGHRSVSWYQQTPGQGLQFLFEYFSETQRNKGNFPGRFSGRQFSNSRSEMNVSTLELGDSALYLCASRPRQGASLHFGNGTRLTVT.

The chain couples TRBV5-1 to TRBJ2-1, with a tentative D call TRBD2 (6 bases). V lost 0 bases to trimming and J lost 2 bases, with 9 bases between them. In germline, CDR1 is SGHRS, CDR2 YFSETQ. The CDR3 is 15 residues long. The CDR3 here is CASSLVIAAYNEQFF. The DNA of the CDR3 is TGCGCCAGCAGCTTGGTGATAGCGGCCTACAATGAGCAGTTCTTC.

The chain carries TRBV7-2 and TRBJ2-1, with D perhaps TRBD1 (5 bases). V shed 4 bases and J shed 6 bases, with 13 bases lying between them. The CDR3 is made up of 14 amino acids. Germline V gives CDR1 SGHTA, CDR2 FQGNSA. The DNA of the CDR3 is TGTGCCAGCAGCTCAGACCAGGGCAGCAATGAGCAGTTCTTC. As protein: CASSSDQGSNEQFF.

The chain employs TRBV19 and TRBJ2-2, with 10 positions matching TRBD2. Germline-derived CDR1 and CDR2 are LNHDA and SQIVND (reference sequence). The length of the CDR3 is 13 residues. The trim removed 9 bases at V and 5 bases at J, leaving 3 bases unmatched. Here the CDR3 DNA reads TGTGCCAGCGGACTAGCGGCTACCGGGGAGCTGTTTTTT. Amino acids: CASGLAATGELFF.

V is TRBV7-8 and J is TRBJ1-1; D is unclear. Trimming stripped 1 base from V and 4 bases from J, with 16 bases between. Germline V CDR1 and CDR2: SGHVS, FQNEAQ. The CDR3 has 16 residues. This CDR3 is CASSLGSEVLVTEAFF. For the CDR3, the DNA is TGTGCCAGCAGCTTAGGATCTGAGGTTTTAGTCACTGAAGCTTTCTTT.

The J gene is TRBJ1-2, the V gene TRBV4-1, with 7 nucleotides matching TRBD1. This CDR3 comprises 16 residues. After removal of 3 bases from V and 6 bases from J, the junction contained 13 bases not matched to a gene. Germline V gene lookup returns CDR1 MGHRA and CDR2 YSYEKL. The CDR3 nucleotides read TGCGCCAGCAGCCATGGTAAACAGGGGCAATTCCATGGCTACACCTTC. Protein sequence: CASSHGKQGQFHGYTF.

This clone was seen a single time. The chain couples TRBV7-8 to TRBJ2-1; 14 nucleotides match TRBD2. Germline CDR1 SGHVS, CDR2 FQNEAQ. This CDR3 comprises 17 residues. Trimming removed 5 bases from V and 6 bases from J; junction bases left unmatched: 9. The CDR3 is CASSPLGLAGGANEQFF. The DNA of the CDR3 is TGTGCCAGCAGCCCCCTCGGACTAGCGGGGGGAGCCAATGAGCAGTTCTTC.

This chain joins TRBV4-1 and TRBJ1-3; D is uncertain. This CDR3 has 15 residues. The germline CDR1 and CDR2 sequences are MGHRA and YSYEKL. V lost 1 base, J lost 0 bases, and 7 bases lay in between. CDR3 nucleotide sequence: TGCGCCAGCAGCCAAGTCCAGGTCTCTGGAAACACCATATATTTT. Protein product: CASSQVQVSGNTIYF.

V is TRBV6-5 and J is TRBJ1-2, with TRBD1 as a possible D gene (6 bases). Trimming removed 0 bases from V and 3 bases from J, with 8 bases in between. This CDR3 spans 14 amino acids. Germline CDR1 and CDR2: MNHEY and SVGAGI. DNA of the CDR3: TGTGCCAGCAGTTACTCCCCAGGGGACTATGGCTACACCTTC. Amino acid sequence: CASSYSPGDYGYTF.